This TCR beta chain was recovered during a study of shared clonotypes between healthy human individuals (dated by TCRdb to 2018 to 2020). Turning to the overall study: The cohort included three men and a couple of women between 18 and 49 years of age. Each donor's leukapheresis produced roughly between roughly 0.85 and 9.5 billion PBMCs. For each donor, CD4 naive and CD4 memory were each given three plates, CD8 naive was given two plates, and CD8 memory was given one plate. To estimate repertoire size and how much clonotypes are shared between individuals, the study performed deep sequencing of blood TCR repertoires from a handful of healthy adults. To increase sequencing depth and limit assay-specific biases, TCR repertoire library preparation and sequencing were carried out by different laboratories using diverse techniques. Overall study results and their limits: Based on pairwise subsampling, the degree of clonotype sharing among donors was expected to be affected by sequencing depth. Larger estimated clonotype richness was generally found for naive subsets than for memory subsets. Rarefaction of sorted-subset datasets indicated incomplete sequencing despite the large sequencing depth. Only blood was sampled, and tissue TCR repertoires likely differ from those in blood. The small number of donors limited the genetic and exposure-history diversity represented. Across a handful of donors, about 5% of naive CD4, 3% to 4% of naive CD8, around 2.1% of memory CD4, and under 0.45% of memory CD8 clonotypes were shared. Compared with non-shared clonotypes, clonotypes shared by all four sorted-subset donors had higher generation probabilities.

Remarks on this clone: Its recognized antigen is unknown. No per-base quality is available; no much larger clone lies one base away. At the DNA level, this CDR3 is encoded by other sequences in the same sample as well.

Using the deep immunoSEQ assay, multiplex PCR amplified TCR CDR3 regions from genomic DNA. Extracted genomic DNA from each cell subset was distributed evenly across all wells of several immunoSEQ 96-well plates, and each plate was treated as a replicate. For sorted subsets, around 0.2 ug genomic DNA, equal to approximately 30,000 T cell genomes, was loaded into each replicate PCR. Purified libraries were quantified with a Qubit 3.0 fluorometer, sized on a Bioanalyzer 2100, and re-quantified with the KAPA Library Quantification kit. A separate single-read 150-cycle Illumina NextSeq 550 flow cell was used to sequence each immunoSEQ 96-well plate. Regarding the original processing steps: Because the immunoSEQ output included only junctional sequences and no quality scores, the filtering could not be the same as the filtering used for full-length reads. To assign V/J genes and CDR3, sequences were annotated using PyIR, a Python wrapper for IgBLAST v1.9, with IMGT germline references. Reads were filtered out if the reads had weak V/J assignments (E-value above 1e-6), no CDR3, stop codons, out-of-frame junctions, or ambiguous translated residues. V3J clonotypes were defined as sequences sharing the same inferred V gene, J gene, and CDR3 amino acid sequence. To compute the percentage overlap between repertoires, the number of shared unique clonotypes was divided by the size of the smaller repertoire. RTK rarefaction, the Chao1 estimator, and Recon v2.1 estimates of unobserved clonotypes were used to assess repertoire richness. OLGA was used to compute generation probabilities for all TCRbeta clonotypes that the gDNA method yielded from a handful of donors. TCRdb holds this immuneACCESS table with in-frame rearrangements only. Some clones are missing; in checked studies, unresolved V genes explain under half, and the rest has no known cause. V and J calls and clone size come straight from that table; D and trimming were deduced from the DNA. The sample table holds 640,000 or so clones, of which 60% to 80% were seen once. Of the sample, 1.8% is held by the ten largest clones.

The germline V gene gives CDR1 as MDHEN and CDR2 as SYDVKM. Trimming costs V 2 bases and J 7 bases, and their ends lie 6 bases apart. Its CDR3 holds 11 amino acids, cysteine through phenylalanine. Only the CDR3 region is kept as DNA, spanning 33 bases read in frame from base 1. Healthy HIV-negative adults with no recently reported acute infections or vaccinations were included as donors. Every donor was a Caucasian adult residing in Nashville, Tennessee, USA. Magnetic negative selection was used to enrich CD4+ T cells, after which naive cells were positively selected on CD45RA and the negative fraction became the memory subset. Blood was collected by leukapheresis, and PBMCs were isolated by Ficoll-Histopaque density gradient centrifugation and then cryopreserved in liquid nitrogen vapor phase. Analytical flow cytometry was used to check the purity and quantity of each magnetically sorted T cell population. Each sorted fraction had its genomic DNA isolated and then quantified by UV absorbance on a Nanodrop 2000c.

Recombination linked TRBV28 to TRBJ2-7, with an unclear D gene assignment. This TCR derives from a woman in her twenties or thirties in good health. The sequencing sample was made of memory CD4+ T cells sorted from blood. The sample's cell subset or site label, decoded: CD45RA-negative fraction. The CDR3 region: CASSLRLEQYF. In nucleotides, the sequence is TGTGCCAGCAGTTTAAGGTTAGAGCAGTACTTC. The CDR3 plus the reference TRBV28 and TRBJ2-7 genes for the other parts give the full variable domain: DVKVTQSSRYLVKRTGEKVFLECVQDMDHENMFWYRQDPGLGLRLIYFSYDVKMKEKGDIPEGYSVSREKKERFSLILESASTNQTSMYLCASSLRLEQYFGPGTRLTVT.